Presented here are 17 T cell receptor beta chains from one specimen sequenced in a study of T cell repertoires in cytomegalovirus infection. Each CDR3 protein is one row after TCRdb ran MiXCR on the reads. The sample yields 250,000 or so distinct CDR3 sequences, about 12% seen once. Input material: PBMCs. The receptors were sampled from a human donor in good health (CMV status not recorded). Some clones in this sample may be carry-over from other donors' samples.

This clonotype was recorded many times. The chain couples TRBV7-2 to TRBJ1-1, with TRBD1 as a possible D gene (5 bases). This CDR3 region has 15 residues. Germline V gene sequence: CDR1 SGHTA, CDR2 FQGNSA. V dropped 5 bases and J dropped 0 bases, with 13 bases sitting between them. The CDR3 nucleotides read TGTGCCAGCAGCCTATGGGAGGGGATGAACACTGAAGCTTTCTTT. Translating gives CASSLWEGMNTEAFF.

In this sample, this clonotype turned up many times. The CDR3 reads CASSLATALETQYF. CDR3 DNA sequence: TGTGCCAGCAGCTTAGCGACAGCCCTGGAGACCCAGTACTTC. This chain joins TRBV7-2 and TRBJ2-5; the D gene is possibly TRBD1 (5 bases). Germline V gene sequence: CDR1 SGHTA, CDR2 FQGNSA. Trimming stripped 0 bases from V and 5 bases from J, with 10 bases between. The CDR3 extends over 14 amino acids.

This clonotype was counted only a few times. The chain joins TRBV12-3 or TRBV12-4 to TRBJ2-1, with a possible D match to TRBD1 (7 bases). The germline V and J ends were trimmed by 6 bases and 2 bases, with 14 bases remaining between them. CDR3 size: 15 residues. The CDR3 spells CASRGEDRPYNEQFF. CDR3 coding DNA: TGTGCCAGCAGGGGGGAGGACAGGCCCTACAATGAGCAGTTCTTC.

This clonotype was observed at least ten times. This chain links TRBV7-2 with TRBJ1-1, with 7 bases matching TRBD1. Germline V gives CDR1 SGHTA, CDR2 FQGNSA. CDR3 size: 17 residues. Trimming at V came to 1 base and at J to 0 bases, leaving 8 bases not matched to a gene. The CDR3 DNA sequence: TGTGCCAGCAGCTTAGGTAGACTGGGACAGTTGAACACTGAAGCTTTCTTT. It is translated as CASSLGRLGQLNTEAFF.

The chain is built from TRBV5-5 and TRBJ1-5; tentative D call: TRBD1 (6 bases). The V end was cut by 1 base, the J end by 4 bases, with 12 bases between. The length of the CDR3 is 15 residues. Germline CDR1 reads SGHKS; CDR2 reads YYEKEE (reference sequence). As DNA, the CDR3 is TGTGCCAGCAGCTTGACCGGACAGCTAAATCAGCCCCAGCATTTT. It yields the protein CASSLTGQLNQPQHF.

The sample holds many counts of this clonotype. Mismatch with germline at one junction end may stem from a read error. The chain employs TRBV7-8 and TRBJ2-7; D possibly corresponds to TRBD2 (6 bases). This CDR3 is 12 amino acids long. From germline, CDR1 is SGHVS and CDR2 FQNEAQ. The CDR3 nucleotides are TGTGCCAGCAGCTCTAACCGGGACTCCTTGAACTTC. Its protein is CASSSNRDSLNF.

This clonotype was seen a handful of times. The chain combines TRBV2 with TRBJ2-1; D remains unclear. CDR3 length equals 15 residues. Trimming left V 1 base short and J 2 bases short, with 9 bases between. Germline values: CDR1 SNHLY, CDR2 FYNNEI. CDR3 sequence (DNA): TGTGCCAGCAGTGAAGGGAAGGGTCCCTACAATGAGCAGTTCTTC. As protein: CASSEGKGPYNEQFF.

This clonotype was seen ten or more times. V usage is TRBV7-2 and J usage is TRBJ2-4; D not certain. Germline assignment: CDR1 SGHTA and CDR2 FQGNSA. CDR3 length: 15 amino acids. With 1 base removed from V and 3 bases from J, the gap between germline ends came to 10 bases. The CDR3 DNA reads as TGTGCCAGCAGCTTAGTAGGGCAGCTCAAAAACATTCAGTACTTC. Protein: CASSLVGQLKNIQYF.

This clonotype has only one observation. CDR3 sequence reads: CSVEAGRNTEAFF. In DNA form, the CDR3 reads TGCAGCGTTGAAGCGGGGAGGAACACTGAAGCTTTCTTT. The chain combines TRBV29-1 with TRBJ1-1, with D uncertain. The CDR3 loop spans 13 amino acids. The germline CDR1 and CDR2 sequences are SQVTM and ANQGSEA. The ends were cut back, 1 base at V and 1 base at J, with 7 bases in the middle.

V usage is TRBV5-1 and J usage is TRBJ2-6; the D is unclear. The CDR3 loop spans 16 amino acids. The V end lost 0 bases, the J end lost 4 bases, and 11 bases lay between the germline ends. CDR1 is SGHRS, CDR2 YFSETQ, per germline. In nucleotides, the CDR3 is TGCGCCAGCAGCTTGGTGTTGAGCGACGGGGCCAACGTCCTGACTTTC. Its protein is CASSLVLSDGANVLTF.

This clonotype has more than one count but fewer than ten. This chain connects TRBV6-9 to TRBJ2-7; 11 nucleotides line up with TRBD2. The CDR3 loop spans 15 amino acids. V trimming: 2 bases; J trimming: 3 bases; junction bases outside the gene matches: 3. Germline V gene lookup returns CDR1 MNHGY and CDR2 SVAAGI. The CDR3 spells CASSYGGLAVYEQYF. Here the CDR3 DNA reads TGTGCCAGCAGTTATGGGGGACTAGCGGTCTACGAGCAGTACTTC.

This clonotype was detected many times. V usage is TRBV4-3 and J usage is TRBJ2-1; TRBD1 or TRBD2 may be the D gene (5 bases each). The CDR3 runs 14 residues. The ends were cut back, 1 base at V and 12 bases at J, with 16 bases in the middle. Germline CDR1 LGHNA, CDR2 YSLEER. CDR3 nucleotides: TGCGCCAGCAGCCAAGTCTTAAACGACGGGACGCAGTTCTTC. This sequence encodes CASSQVLNDGTQFF.

The CDR3 DNA follows: TGTGCCAGCAGTATAGACAGCTCCTACGAGCAGTACTTC. Translation gives CASSIDSSYEQYF. The V call is TRBV28, the J call TRBJ2-7; D might be TRBD1 (5 bases). The ends were cut back, 5 bases at V and 0 bases at J, with 8 bases in the middle. CDR3 length equals 13 residues. Germline values: CDR1 MDHEN, CDR2 SYDVKM.

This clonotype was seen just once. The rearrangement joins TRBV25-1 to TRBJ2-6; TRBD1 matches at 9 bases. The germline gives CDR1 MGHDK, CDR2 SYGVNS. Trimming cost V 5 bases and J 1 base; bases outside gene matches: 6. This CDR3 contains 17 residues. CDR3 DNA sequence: TGTGCCAGCAGTCACGGGACAGGGAGGTCTGGGGCCAACGTCCTGACTTTC. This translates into CASSHGTGRSGANVLTF. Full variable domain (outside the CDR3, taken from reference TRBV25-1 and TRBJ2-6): EADIYQTPRYLVIGTGKKITLECSQTMGHDKMYWYQQDPGMELHLIHYSYGVNSTEKGDLSSESTVSRIRTEHFPLTLESARPSHTSQYLCASSHGTGRSGANVLTFGAGSRLTVL.

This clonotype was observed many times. CDR3 sequence: CASSPGTGYTDTQYF. CDR3 nucleotide sequence: TGTGCCAGCAGCCCAGGGACGGGGTACACAGATACGCAGTATTTT. The chain has TRBV5-6 and TRBJ2-3, with D perhaps being TRBD1 or TRBD2 (5 bases each). The V gene's germline CDR1 is SGHDT and CDR2 YYEEEE. This CDR3 contains 15 residues. Trimming pared 4 bases from V and 2 bases from J, leaving 14 bases between. The complete variable domain, with remaining parts taken from reference TRBV5-6 and TRBJ2-3, reads DAGVTQSPTHLIKTRGQQVTLRCSPKSGHDTVSWYQQALGQGPQFIFQYYEEEERQRGNFPDRFSGHQFPNYSSELNVNALLLGDSALYLCASSPGTGYTDTQYFGPGTRLTVL.

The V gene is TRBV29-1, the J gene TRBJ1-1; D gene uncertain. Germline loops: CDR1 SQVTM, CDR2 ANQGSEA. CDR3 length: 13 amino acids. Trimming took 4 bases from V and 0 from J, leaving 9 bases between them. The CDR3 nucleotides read TGCAGCGTTGCCTCATGGATGAACACTGAAGCTTTCTTT. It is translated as CSVASWMNTEAFF.

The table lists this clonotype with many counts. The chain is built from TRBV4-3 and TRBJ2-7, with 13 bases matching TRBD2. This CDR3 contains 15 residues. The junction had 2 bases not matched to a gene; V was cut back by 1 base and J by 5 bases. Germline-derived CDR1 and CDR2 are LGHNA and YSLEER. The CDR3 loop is CASSQGTSGGHEQYF. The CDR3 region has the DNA TGCGCCAGCAGCCAAGGGACTAGCGGGGGCCACGAGCAGTACTTC.